This T cell receptor (beta chain) was captured by sequencing in a study of blood T cell repertoires in COVID-19. Study in general: Acute-phase and convalescent COVID-19 samples originated in the United States, Italy and Spain.

This clone showed up just once. This sample includes further DNA sequences coding for the same CDR3. This CDR3 is 15 amino acids long. Trimming pared 4 bases from V and 0 bases from J, leaving 7 bases between. Germline values: CDR1 LGHDT, CDR2 YNNKEL (reference sequence). Everyone who took part was roughly 18 to 89 years old, and they came from over 20 US areas. Profiled with immunoSEQ multiplex PCR; TCRdb holds only in-frame clones, not every one. The table includes some 490,000 clones, approximately 86% detected once. The sequence derives from a woman aged 60-70 years who had recovered from COVID-19. The chain links TRBV3-1 (or the pseudogene TRBV3-2) to TRBJ2-6; the D gene is possibly TRBD1 (5 bases). Material: PBMCs or T cells enriched from blood (not recorded which). The CDR3 nucleotides are TGTGCCAGCAGCCTCCAGGGCTCTGGGGCCAACGTCCTGACTTTC. Translation: CASSLQGSGANVLTF.